The present T cell receptor (beta chain) was sequenced within a study of blood T cell repertoires in COVID-19. Study-wide background: Some COVID-19 samples were acute and others convalescent; all came from the United States, Italy and Spain. T cells, B-cell-depleted T cells, or PBMCs supplied cDNA or gDNA.

Per the original methods: Nucleated cell number was recorded as an estimate derived from reference gene primer amplification. Data came from immunoSEQ multiplex PCR; TCRdb stores just in-frame clones and leaves some out. V, J and clone size were drawn from that table, and D and trimming were deduced from the DNA. The sample has some 86,000 clones; around 90% are singletons. Trimming pared 3 bases from V and 5 bases from J, leaving 15 bases between. In germline, CDR1 is SGHNT, CDR2 YYREEE (reference sequence). The CDR3 extends over 15 amino acids. The chain uses TRBV5-4 and TRBJ1-3; D may be TRBD1 (5 bases). The sequencing input was peripheral blood. The source is a human donor with active COVID-19. The donor label of this sample is uncertain. CDR3 nucleotides: TGTGCCAGCAGCTCCCGGGGGGGTACTCGAAACACCATATATTTT. It codes for CASSSRGGTRNTIYF.